Following are 30 T cell receptor beta chains from one sample sequenced in a study of T cells after yellow fever vaccination. One entry per CDR3 protein, called by TCRdb with MiXCR from the 5' RACE reads. The table lists around 300,000 distinct CDR3 sequences, roughly 4% of them singletons. The sample here was PBMCs, taken 5 days after the yellow fever booster vaccination. All receptors derive from a man aged 18 to 35 who received the YFV17D yellow fever vaccine.

This clonotype was observed a few times. The rearrangement joins TRBV6-6 to TRBJ2-7, with D unresolved. The CDR3 totals 12 residues. CDR1 is MNHNY and CDR2 is SVGAGI in the germline V gene (reference sequence). V shed 0 bases and J shed 7 bases, with 7 bases lying between them. This CDR3 reads CASSYSAGEQYV. The CDR3 DNA sequence: TGTGCCAGCAGTTACTCCGCTGGGGAGCAGTACGTC.

This clonotype has only a few counts. The chain recombines TRBV5-4 with TRBJ2-7, with a tentative D call TRBD2 (6 bases). Trimming cost V 4 bases and J 0 bases, with 14 bases left between them. The CDR3 runs to 15 residues. CDR1 SGHNT and CDR2 YYREEE come from the germline V gene (reference sequence). The CDR3 protein is CASSPRDGSSYEQYF. The CDR3 DNA is TGTGCCAGCAGCCCGCGGGACGGCAGCTCCTACGAGCAGTACTTC.

This clonotype has a handful of counts. This chain uses TRBV4-3 with TRBJ2-7; the D is unclear. CDR1 is LGHNA and CDR2 is YSLEER in the germline V gene. This CDR3 region has 16 residues. The V gene lost 0 bases and the J gene lost 2 bases, with 14 bases spanning the gap. CDR3: CASSQETDGTTYEQYV. CDR3 DNA sequence: TGCGCCAGCAGCCAAGAAACCGACGGTACTACCTACGAGCAGTACGTC.

This clonotype was recorded at least ten times. The rearrangement links TRBV20-1 to TRBJ1-4; the D is unclear. Trimming took 0 bases from V and 7 from J, leaving 12 bases between them. Germline lookup yields CDR1 DFQATT and CDR2 SNEGSKA (reference sequence). The CDR3 runs 14 residues. DNA for the CDR3: TGCAGTGCTAGAGATGTGGTGGGTGGTGAAAAACTGTTTTTT. This sequence encodes CSARDVVGGEKLFF.

This chain connects TRBV7-9 to TRBJ1-1; D not resolved. V lost 3 bases and J 1 base, leaving 9 bases between the germline ends. Germline V gene sequence: CDR1 SEHNR, CDR2 FQNEAQ (reference sequence). The CDR3 loop spans 14 amino acids. The CDR3 bases are TGTGCCAGCAGCTTGGGCAGCTCGAACACTGAAGCTTTCTTT. Its protein product is CASSLGSSNTEAFF.

Only a few counts were recorded for this clonotype. V is TRBV20-1 and J is TRBJ2-2, with D unclear. The CDR3 extends over 15 amino acids. V lost 4 bases and J 4 bases, leaving 16 bases between the germline ends. The germline V gene encodes CDR1 DFQATT and CDR2 SNEGSKA (reference sequence). CDR3 nucleotides: TGCAGTGCTACCCGGCCCCCCCAAGGCACCGGGGAGCTGTTTTTT. It codes for CSATRPPQGTGELFF.

This clonotype was observed a few times. The V call is TRBV5-5, the J call TRBJ1-2, with D uncertain. The CDR3 extends over 15 amino acids. V lost 4 bases to trimming and J lost 4 bases, with 17 bases between them. Germline V lookup: CDR1 SGHKS, CDR2 YYEKEE (reference sequence). The CDR3 nucleotides read TGTGCCAGCAGCCTTGATGAGGGATTGAGCTATGGCTACACCTTC. Translated: CASSLDEGLSYGYTF. Full variable domain (outside the CDR3, taken from reference TRBV5-5 and TRBJ1-2): DAGVTQSPTHLIKTRGQQVTLRCSPISGHKSVSWYQQVLGQGPQFIFQYYEKEERGRGNFPDRFSARQFPNYSSELNVNALLLGDSALYLCASSLDEGLSYGYTFGSGTRLTVV.

This clonotype was observed at least ten times. The rearrangement joins TRBV7-9 to TRBJ2-3; perhaps D is TRBD1 or TRBD2 (5 bases each). V lost 5 bases, J lost 6 bases, and 21 bases lay in between. There are 16 residues in the CDR3. Germline assignment: CDR1 SEHNR and CDR2 FQNEAQ (reference sequence). CDR3 sequence: CASSPPPGRPRDTQYF. DNA of the CDR3: TGTGCCAGCAGCCCCCCCCCGGGACGCCCAAGGGATACGCAGTATTTT.

This clonotype was seen a handful of times. This rearrangement joins TRBV20-1 to TRBJ1-1; TRBD1 matches at 8 bases. The CDR3 has 12 amino acids. In germline, CDR1 is DFQATT, CDR2 SNEGSKA (reference sequence). With V trimmed by 6 bases and J by 7 bases, 7 bases remained unmatched. CDR3 sequence (DNA): TGCAGTGCAGACAGGGGATGGGGTGAAGCTTTCTTT. This sequence encodes CSADRGWGEAFF.

This clonotype was seen only a few times. This chain links TRBV11-3 with TRBJ1-2; D unclear. Trimming removed 2 bases from V and 2 bases from J, with 6 bases in between. Germline values: CDR1 SGHNT, CDR2 YENEEA. The CDR3 totals 13 residues. CDR3 DNA sequence: TGTGCCAGCAGCTTAAATGGGAACTATGGCTACACCTTC. It is translated as CASSLNGNYGYTF.

This clonotype was picked up many times. The chain joins TRBV4-3 to TRBJ1-1; D is unclear. V was shortened by 0 bases and J by 1 base, with 9 bases between the two germline ends. The CDR3 length is 15 residues. CDR1 is LGHNA and CDR2 is YSLEER in the germline V gene. In DNA, the CDR3 is TGCGCCAGCAGCCAAGAAGGACCGGCGAACACTGAAGCTTTCTTT. Translated: CASSQEGPANTEAFF.

V and J are TRBV7-2 and TRBJ1-3, with D possibly being TRBD1 (5 bases). This CDR3 has 14 residues. The germline V gene has CDR1 SGHTA and CDR2 FQGNSA. V lost 5 bases and J 1 base, leaving 9 bases between the germline ends. The CDR3 protein is CASSARESGNTIYF. As DNA, the CDR3 is TGTGCCAGCAGCGCCAGGGAGTCTGGAAACACCATATATTTT.

The chain combines TRBV4-2 with TRBJ2-3; unclear D gene. V was clipped by 4 bases and J by 4 bases, with 9 bases between them. This CDR3 spans 13 amino acids. Germline V gene sequence: CDR1 LGHNA, CDR2 YNFKEQ. The CDR3 is CASSPLNPDTQYF. DNA of the CDR3: TGTGCCAGCAGCCCCCTGAACCCAGATACGCAGTATTTT.

The chain combines TRBV6-2 or TRBV6-3 with TRBJ2-5; D is ambiguous. Germline V lookup: CDR1 MNHEY, CDR2 SVGEGT. The CDR3 sequence is 12 residues long. The V gene lost 1 base and the J gene lost 0 bases, with 0 bases spanning the gap. Written as DNA, the CDR3 is TGTGCCAGCAGTTACTACCAAGAGACCCAGTACTTC. Its translation is CASSYYQETQYF.

This clonotype was observed a handful of times. V and J are TRBV5-1 and TRBJ1-2; 10 bases map to TRBD1. This CDR3 comprises 17 residues. Germline CDR1 reads SGHRS; CDR2 reads YFSETQ. The V segment lost 4 bases and the J segment 4 bases; nucleotides outside the gene matches: 13. CDR3 in DNA: TGCGCCAGCAGCCCCGGCCGAGACAGGGGGCTGATCTATGGCTACACCTTC. It translates to CASSPGRDRGLIYGYTF.

This clonotype was seen a few times. The genes are TRBV5-1 and TRBJ1-1; D may be TRBD1 (5 bases). Trimming took 2 bases from V and 5 from J, leaving 16 bases between them. The CDR3 loop spans 15 amino acids. The V gene's germline CDR1 is SGHRS and CDR2 YFSETQ. The CDR3 loop reads CASSLDSNSWTEAFF. DNA of the CDR3: TGCGCCAGCAGCTTAGACAGCAACTCGTGGACTGAAGCTTTCTTT.

This clonotype was counted at least ten times. CDR3 DNA sequence: TGCGCCAGCAGCCGGGGCGCAGGGAGCATGTACCAAGAGACCCAGTACTTC. The encoded protein is CASSRGAGSMYQETQYF. V gene TRBV4-3 combines with J gene TRBJ2-5, with D possibly called TRBD1 or TRBD2 (5 bases each). The CDR3 is 17 residues long. Trimming removed 4 bases from V and 0 bases from J, with 18 bases in between. The V gene's germline CDR1 is LGHNA and CDR2 YSLEER.

This clonotype has just a few counts. The V call is TRBV11-2, the J call TRBJ2-2; TRBD2 matches 8 bases. The germline V gene encodes CDR1 SGHAT and CDR2 FQNNGV. This CDR3 has 17 amino acids. V gave up 2 bases and J gave up 5 bases; unmatched junction bases: 10. CDR3: CASSLSGGPLGTGELFF. CDR3 DNA sequence: TGTGCCAGCAGCTTATCGGGGGGGCCGCTAGGGACCGGGGAGCTGTTTTTT.

This clonotype was detected a few times. The chain uses TRBV5-1 and TRBJ1-2; TRBD1 aligns across 7 bases. The CDR3 totals 13 residues. Germline CDR1 reads SGHRS; CDR2 reads YFSETQ. J gave up 2 bases and V 4 bases, and 2 bases lay outside the gene matches. CDR3 loop: CASSAQGNYGYTF. For the CDR3, the DNA is TGCGCCAGCAGCGCACAGGGGAACTATGGCTACACCTTC.

The chain couples TRBV7-6 to TRBJ2-2, with a tentative D call TRBD1 (6 bases). V lost 2 bases, J lost 7 bases, and 17 bases lay in between. The CDR3 consists of 16 residues. Germline values: CDR1 SGHVS, CDR2 FNYEAQ. DNA of the CDR3: TGTGCCAGCAGCTTACGGGCAGGGGAAGGGAGCGGGGAGCTGTTTTTT. Translated: CASSLRAGEGSGELFF.

The chain has TRBV11-1 and TRBJ2-2, with 7 bases that match TRBD1. Unmatched junction bases numbered 4, after V lost 6 bases and J lost 3 bases. The CDR3 totals 14 residues. Germline lookup yields CDR1 SGHAT and CDR2 FQDESV (reference sequence). The chain's CDR3 is CASRDRSDTGELFF. CDR3 nucleotide sequence: TGTGCCAGCAGGGACAGGTCGGACACCGGGGAGCTGTTTTTT.

This clonotype was counted many times. This chain uses TRBV29-1 with TRBJ1-1; 9 bases match TRBD1. The CDR3 contains 15 residues. The germline V gene has CDR1 SQVTM and CDR2 ANQGSEA. The trim removed 4 bases at V and 0 bases at J, leaving 6 bases unmatched. The CDR3 nucleotides read TGCAGCGTTGCTGGGACAGGGACCTTGAACACTGAAGCTTTCTTT. Translated: CSVAGTGTLNTEAFF.

This clonotype was recorded many times. V is TRBV6-4 and J is TRBJ2-1; D is undetermined. The V and J ends lost 0 bases and 0 bases respectively, with 6 bases between them. The CDR3 has 15 amino acids. CDR1 and CDR2 (germline): MRHNA, SNTAGT. The CDR3 bases are TGTGCCAGCAGTGACTCAGGGCGCTCCTACAATGAGCAGTTCTTC. Translated, it gives CASSDSGRSYNEQFF.

This clonotype was found a few times. The chain joins TRBV4-1 to TRBJ1-5; D not certain. Germline V CDR1 and CDR2: MGHRA, YSYEKL. Between the trimmed V and J ends, which lost 2 bases and 9 bases, there was a span of 14 bases. The CDR3 has 14 residues. CDR3 DNA sequence: TGCGCCAGCAGCCAAAAGGACGGGCCCGGGCCCCAGCATTTT. It codes for CASSQKDGPGPQHF.

This clonotype was seen a handful of times. The chain employs TRBV6-2 or TRBV6-3 and TRBJ2-1; unclear D gene. V was shortened by 10 bases and J by 6 bases, with 16 bases between the two germline ends. CDR1 is MNHEY, CDR2 SVGEGT, per germline. The length of the CDR3 is 13 residues. Here the CDR3 DNA reads TGTGCCACCCGCCTGTTTCAGAGCAATGAGCAGTTCTTC. Protein product: CATRLFQSNEQFF.

Only a few counts were recorded for this clonotype. The chain has TRBV29-1 and TRBJ2-1, with D perhaps assigned TRBD1 or TRBD2 (5 bases each). The CDR3 is 12 amino acids. Trimming stripped 0 bases from V and 8 bases from J, with 8 bases between. Germline CDR1 SQVTM, CDR2 ANQGSEA. DNA for the CDR3: TGCAGCGTTGAAGAGGGGGTGGATGAGCAGTTCTTC. This encodes CSVEEGVDEQFF.

This sequence joins TRBV19 and TRBJ2-1; possibly TRBD2 for D (5 bases). Trimming pared 8 bases from V and 7 bases from J, leaving 15 bases between. Germline V gene sequence: CDR1 LNHDA, CDR2 SQIVND (reference sequence). This CDR3 spans 13 amino acids. Here the CDR3 DNA reads TGTGCCAGTCACAAGCGAGGGTCAAATGAGCAGTTCTTC. It translates to CASHKRGSNEQFF. Filled out from reference TRBV19 and TRBJ2-1, the complete variable domain reads DGGITQSPKYLFRKEGQNVTLSCEQNLNHDAMYWYRQDPGQGLRLIYYSQIVNDFQKGDIAEGYSVSREKKESFPLTVTSAQKNPTAFYLCASHKRGSNEQFFGPGTRLTVL.

The table lists this clonotype with a few counts. The CDR3, as DNA: TGTGCCAGCAGTGATCCAGGGTACGAGCAGTACGTC. It translates to CASSDPGYEQYV. This rearrangement joins TRBV6-2 or TRBV6-3 to TRBJ2-7, with D perhaps TRBD1 (5 bases). V lost 5 bases and J 4 bases, leaving 9 bases between the germline ends. Looked up from germline, CDR1 is MNHEY and CDR2 is SVGEGT. CDR3 length: 12 residues.

This clonotype occurred many times. DNA for the CDR3: TGTGCCAGCAGCCCAGCGGGGGGACCCCTCCACTTT. Its protein is CASSPAGGPLHF. The rearrangement links TRBV7-2 to TRBJ1-6; tentatively, D is TRBD1 (5 bases). The CDR3 runs to 12 residues. Germline V lookup: CDR1 SGHTA, CDR2 FQGNSA. V dropped 5 bases and J dropped 12 bases, with 11 bases sitting between them.

There are many counts of this clonotype. The chain is built from TRBV3-1 and TRBJ1-2; a possible D gene is TRBD1 (5 bases). V dropped 5 bases and J dropped 0 bases, with 13 bases sitting between them. The CDR3 contains 15 residues. Germline lookup yields CDR1 LGHDT and CDR2 YNNKEL (reference sequence). The DNA of the CDR3 is TGTGCCAGCAGCTTATCGGGACCCACTAACTATGGCTACACCTTC. This encodes CASSLSGPTNYGYTF.